The 30 T cell receptor beta chains in this list originate from one sample, sequenced in a study of blood T cell repertoires in COVID-19. Clones were sequenced by immunoSEQ multiplex PCR, and TCRdb holds only the in-frame ones, with some missing. The sample lists around 150,000 clones, 70% to 85% occurring once. The sample comprised peripheral blood. The receptors here all came from a woman of 80 years or more in a cohort sampled during active or convalescent COVID-19.

The genes are TRBV6-6 and TRBJ1-5, with D perhaps TRBD1 (5 bases). Germline lookup yields CDR1 MNHNY and CDR2 SVGAGI (reference sequence). V lost 0 bases, J lost 6 bases, and 9 bases lay in between. The CDR3 length is 14 residues. This chain's CDR3 is CASSYSGVGQPQHF. DNA of the CDR3: TGTGCCAGCAGTTACTCAGGGGTGGGTCAGCCCCAGCATTTT.

This clone was counted only a few times. V is TRBV2 and J is TRBJ1-1; D is perhaps TRBD1 (6 bases). The ends were cut back, 0 bases at V and 10 bases at J, with 12 bases in the middle. The CDR3 has 13 residues. Germline assignment: CDR1 SNHLY and CDR2 FYNNEI. The CDR3 protein is CASSEATGFGAFF. In nucleotides, the CDR3 is TGTGCCAGCAGTGAAGCTACAGGGTTTGGAGCTTTCTTT.

The chain recombines TRBV2 with TRBJ1-2; D is ambiguous. The V and J ends lost 0 bases and 5 bases respectively, with 16 bases between them. This CDR3 has 16 residues. Germline V gene lookup returns CDR1 SNHLY and CDR2 FYNNEI. The CDR3 DNA reads TGTGCCAGCAGTGAAGCGGCTCCAGGAACAATATATGGCTACACCTTC. This sequence encodes CASSEAAPGTIYGYTF.

The V and J genes are TRBV14 and TRBJ1-6; unclear D gene. Deletions cut 0 bases from V and 6 bases from J, with 9 bases between. This CDR3 has 15 amino acids. Germline values: CDR1 SGHDN, CDR2 FVKESK. CDR3 DNA: TGTGCCAGCAGCCAAGATTCGTTCGGTAATTCACCCCTCCACTTT. Protein: CASSQDSFGNSPLHF. Full variable domain (rest looked up from reference TRBV14 and TRBJ1-6): EAGVTQFPSHSVIEKGQTVTLRCDPISGHDNLYWYRRVMGKEIKFLLHFVKESKQDESGMPNNRFLAERTGGTYSTLKVQPAELEDSGVYFCASSQDSFGNSPLHFGNGTRLTVT.

The chain joins TRBV6-5 to TRBJ2-1; 8 positions agree with TRBD2. This CDR3 has 14 residues. With V trimmed by 4 bases and J by 13 bases, 12 bases remained unmatched. CDR1 and CDR2 from the germline V gene are MNHEY and SVGAGI. The CDR3 coding sequence is TGTGCCAGCAGTTCCCCGGGACTAGGAAAGAAACAGTTCTTC. Translated, it gives CASSSPGLGKKQFF.

The chain has TRBV28 and TRBJ1-1; the D is unclear. Trimming took 7 bases from V and 3 from J, leaving 15 bases between them. Germline loops: CDR1 MDHEN, CDR2 SYDVKM. The CDR3 sequence is 14 residues long. The CDR3 is CASTLALRDTEAFF. As DNA, the CDR3 is TGTGCCAGCACCCTAGCGCTGAGGGACACTGAAGCTTTCTTT.

The chain has TRBV11-2 and TRBJ1-2, with D uncertain. CDR1 and CDR2 (germline): SGHAT, FQNNGV. The ends were cut back, 6 bases at V and 6 bases at J, with 14 bases in the middle. The CDR3 has 13 residues. CDR3 bases: TGTGCCAGCAGATTTCGGGCGGGAAATGGCTACACCTTC. The encoded protein is CASRFRAGNGYTF. Full variable domain (rest looked up from reference TRBV11-2 and TRBJ1-2): EAGVAQSPRYKIIEKRQSVAFWCNPISGHATLYWYQQILGQGPKLLIQFQNNGVVDDSQLPKDRFSAERLKGVDSTLKIQPAKLEDSAVYLCASRFRAGNGYTFGSGTRLTVV.

The gene calls are TRBV10-2 and TRBJ1-5; 8 nucleotides match TRBD1. The germline V gene has CDR1 WSHSY and CDR2 SAAADI. The length of the CDR3 is 14 residues. V lost 4 bases, J lost 5 bases, and 4 bases stayed unmatched. The CDR3: CASSAGGLDQPQHF. CDR3 DNA: TGCGCCAGCAGTGCAGGGGGCTTGGATCAGCCCCAGCATTTT.

This chain connects TRBV4-1 to TRBJ1-6; 9 bases agree with TRBD1. The CDR3 has 15 amino acids. V lost 3 bases to trimming and J lost 8 bases; unmatched junction nucleotides: 5. CDR1 and CDR2 from the germline V gene are MGHRA and YSYEKL. The CDR3 bases are TGCGCCAGCAGCCACCCACAGGGGGCTGATTCACCCCTCCACTTT. This sequence encodes CASSHPQGADSPLHF.

V is TRBV4-1 and J is TRBJ2-1; tentatively, D is TRBD2 (5 bases). Germline CDR1 MGHRA, CDR2 YSYEKL. The CDR3 is made up of 15 amino acids. Trimming took 0 bases from V and 10 from J, leaving 16 bases between them. The DNA for the CDR3 is TGCGCCAGCAGCCAAGACTCGGCGGGCCTCAGGGAGCAGTTCTTC. Its translation: CASSQDSAGLREQFF.

This clone has only one observation. The chain is built from TRBV15 and TRBJ2-1; TRBD1 matches 7 bases. Germline CDR1 is LNHNV and CDR2 is YYDKDF (reference sequence). Unmatched junction bases numbered 2, after V lost 0 bases and J lost 6 bases. This CDR3 has 14 amino acids. This CDR3 is CATSREQGSNEQFF. The CDR3 nucleotides read TGTGCCACCAGCAGAGAACAGGGGAGCAATGAGCAGTTCTTC.

The genes are TRBV18 and TRBJ2-3; 7 nucleotides line up with TRBD1. The CDR3 runs 14 residues. Looked up from germline, CDR1 is KGHSH and CDR2 is LQKENI. V lost 6 bases, J lost 2 bases, and 5 bases stayed unmatched. In nucleotides, the CDR3 is TGTGCCAGCTCCCTTGGACAGGCCACAGATACGCAGTATTTT. As protein: CASSLGQATDTQYF. The entire variable domain, with the rest obtained from reference TRBV18 and TRBJ2-3, is as follows: NAGVMQNPRHLVRRRGQEARLRCSPMKGHSHVYWYRQLPEEGLKFMVYLQKENIIDESGMPKERFSAEFPKEGPSILRIQQVVRGDSAAYFCASSLGQATDTQYFGPGTRLTVL.

This rearrangement joins TRBV6-5 to TRBJ1-1; possible D gene TRBD1, 6 bases. The CDR3 covers 15 residues. V was clipped by 6 bases and J by 5 bases, with 19 bases between them. Germline CDR1 is MNHEY and CDR2 is SVGAGI. The CDR3 DNA sequence: TGTGCCAGCAGGCCCTCAGAGGGGGTTTGGACTGAAGCTTTCTTT. Translation: CASRPSEGVWTEAFF.

The rearrangement joins TRBV29-1 to TRBJ1-4; unclear D gene. Germline CDR1 and CDR2: SQVTM and ANQGSEA. The CDR3 has 13 amino acids. Trimming shortened V by 5 bases and J by 3 bases, and 10 bases separated the two germline ends. The DNA of the CDR3 is TGCAGCGTTCTAACCCCTTCTAATGAAAAACTGTTTTTT. This gives the protein CSVLTPSNEKLFF.

This chain connects TRBV5-1 to TRBJ2-3; possibly TRBD2 for D (5 bases). The length of the CDR3 is 16 residues. Germline-derived CDR1 and CDR2 are SGHRS and YFSETQ. Deletions cut 4 bases from V and 1 base from J, with 16 bases between. The CDR3 DNA is TGCGCCAGCAGCGCGACCTCTAGCTTCGGCACAGATACGCAGTATTTT. Its translation: CASSATSSFGTDTQYF.

The CDR3 spells CASSQDWGGLQETQYF. CDR3 DNA: TGTGCCAGCAGCCAAGATTGGGGAGGACTCCAAGAGACCCAGTACTTC. The chain employs TRBV3-1 (or the pseudogene TRBV3-2) and TRBJ2-5; TRBD2 is a possible D gene (6 bases). The CDR3 is 16 amino acids. Germline CDR1 is LGHDT and CDR2 is YNNKEL (reference sequence). Trimming shortened V by 0 bases and J by 1 base, and 12 bases separated the two germline ends.

The chain has TRBV10-1 and TRBJ2-1; 8 nucleotides line up with TRBD1. The CDR3 is made up of 19 amino acids. Germline assignment: CDR1 WNHNN and CDR2 SYGVQD (reference sequence). The V segment lost 4 bases and the J segment 1 base; nucleotides outside the gene matches: 15. CDR3 residues: CASSAGPSWTGNSYNEQFF. CDR3 in DNA: TGCGCCAGCAGTGCTGGTCCCAGTTGGACAGGGAATTCCTACAATGAGCAGTTCTTC.

V is TRBV28 and J is TRBJ2-3; D unresolved. V shed 7 bases and J shed 2 bases, with 13 bases lying between them. The CDR3 spans 14 residues. CDR1 and CDR2 (germline): MDHEN, SYDVKM. The CDR3, as DNA: TGTGCCAGCACCCCAGCGTGGTTCACAGATACGCAGTATTTT. This gives the protein CASTPAWFTDTQYF.

J is TRBJ2-1 and V is TRBV11-3, with 8 bases aligning to TRBD1. CDR3 size: 14 residues. With 4 bases clipped from V and 5 bases from J, the junction kept 4 bases outside the gene matches. The germline V gene encodes CDR1 SGHNT and CDR2 YENEEA. The CDR3 DNA sequence: TGTGCCAGCAGCTACGGACAGGGAAACAATGAGCAGTTCTTC. Amino acids: CASSYGQGNNEQFF.

The chain employs TRBV12-3 or TRBV12-4 and TRBJ2-3; D call uncertain. This CDR3 comprises 13 residues. V lost 6 bases to trimming and J lost 1 base, with 8 bases between them. CDR3 nucleotide sequence: TGTGCCAGCAGAGCCCAGGGCACAGATACGCAGTATTTT. Translation gives CASRAQGTDTQYF.

The chain is built from TRBV5-4 and TRBJ2-1; D is perhaps TRBD1 (6 bases). Between the trimmed V and J ends, which lost 0 bases and 7 bases, there was a span of 14 bases. Looked up from germline, CDR1 is SGHNT and CDR2 is YYREEE (reference sequence). The CDR3 has 15 residues. CDR3 sequence (DNA): TGTGCCAGCAGCTTGGTGGGGACATGGGGGAATGAGCAGTTCTTC. This sequence encodes CASSLVGTWGNEQFF. The entire variable domain, with the rest obtained from reference TRBV5-4 and TRBJ2-1, is as follows: ETGVTQSPTHLIKTRGQQVTLRCSSQSGHNTVSWYQQALGQGPQFIFQYYREEENGRGNFPPRFSGLQFPNYSSELNVNALELDDSALYLCASSLVGTWGNEQFFGPGTRLTVL.

This chain connects TRBV7-9 to TRBJ1-3; D is unclear. The CDR3 spans 12 residues. V was trimmed by 2 bases and J by 9 bases, leaving 8 bases between them. Germline lookup yields CDR1 SEHNR and CDR2 FQNEAQ (reference sequence). The CDR3 sequence: CASSLILATIYF. CDR3 in DNA: TGTGCCAGCAGCTTAATCCTAGCCACCATATATTTT.

This clone was recorded only once. The V gene is TRBV28, the J gene TRBJ1-5; tentative D call: TRBD1 (5 bases). With 0 bases removed from V and 7 bases from J, the gap between germline ends came to 7 bases. Germline loops: CDR1 MDHEN, CDR2 SYDVKM. CDR3 length equals 13 residues. The CDR3 sequence: CASSLWGGQPQHF. The CDR3 DNA reads as TGTGCCAGCAGTTTATGGGGGGGGCAGCCCCAGCATTTT. Complete variable domain (other parts from reference TRBV28 and TRBJ1-5): DVKVTQSSRYLVKRTGEKVFLECVQDMDHENMFWYRQDPGLGLRLIYFSYDVKMKEKGDIPEGYSVSREKKERFSLILESASTNQTSMYLCASSLWGGQPQHFGDGTRLSIL.

The V gene is TRBV9, the J gene TRBJ2-1; 9 nucleotides match TRBD2. V lost 2 bases and J lost 2; bases outside the gene matches: 2. Germline-derived CDR1 and CDR2 are SGDLS and YYNGEE. The CDR3 is 15 amino acids. The CDR3 nucleotides are TGTGCCAGCAGCGTGCGGGGGGGCACCTACAATGAGCAGTTCTTC. Protein: CASSVRGGTYNEQFF.

The chain links TRBV28 to TRBJ2-7; a weak D match, TRBD1 (6 bases). Germline V lookup: CDR1 MDHEN, CDR2 SYDVKM. V was pared by 2 bases and J by 4 bases, with 12 bases between. The CDR3 contains 14 residues. The CDR3 protein is CASSLGGVGYEQYV. For the CDR3, the DNA is TGTGCCAGCAGTTTAGGGGGCGTGGGGTACGAGCAGTACGTC.

The V gene is TRBV18, the J gene TRBJ1-1; 10 nucleotides match TRBD1. CDR1 and CDR2 from the germline V gene are KGHSH and LQKENI. V shed 1 base, J shed 4 bases, and the junction held 3 bases outside the gene matches. The CDR3 is 15 residues long. The CDR3 DNA reads as TGTGCCAGCTCACCACTAGGACAGGGGGGCACTGAAGCTTTCTTT. This gives the protein CASSPLGQGGTEAFF.

This clone was found once. This rearrangement joins TRBV6-5 to TRBJ1-4; the match to TRBD1 covers 7 bases. V lost 4 bases to trimming and J lost 7 bases; unmatched junction nucleotides: 6. CDR3 length: 14 amino acids. Germline V CDR1 and CDR2: MNHEY, SVGAGI. Written as DNA, the CDR3 is TGTGCCAGCAGTTTCACAGGGACAGCTGAAAAACTGTTTTTT. Translating it yields CASSFTGTAEKLFF.

This sequence joins TRBV19 and TRBJ2-2; weak D call: TRBD2 (7 bases). This CDR3 has 15 amino acids. CDR1 and CDR2 from the germline V gene are LNHDA and SQIVND (reference sequence). V was pared by 9 bases and J by 4 bases, with 18 bases between. The CDR3 here is CASDEGGGATGELFF. The CDR3 coding sequence is TGTGCCAGCGACGAAGGGGGGGGTGCCACCGGGGAGCTGTTTTTT.

The chain employs TRBV6-2 or TRBV6-3 and TRBJ1-2; D might be TRBD1 (5 bases). CDR3 length equals 16 residues. Germline assignment: CDR1 MNHEY and CDR2 SVGEGT. V was trimmed by 2 bases and J by 7 bases, leaving 20 bases between them. Written as DNA, the CDR3 is TGTGCCAGCAGTTACGGGGCACAGGACGCGGTATCTGGCTACACCTTC. Its protein product is CASSYGAQDAVSGYTF.

V gene TRBV4-1 combines with J gene TRBJ1-5; D is undetermined. Trimming stripped 1 base from V and 1 base from J, with 8 bases between. CDR3 size: 15 residues. The germline gives CDR1 MGHRA, CDR2 YSYEKL. The CDR3 reads CASSQVLWSNQPQHF. The CDR3 nucleotides are TGCGCCAGCAGCCAAGTACTGTGGAGCAATCAGCCCCAGCATTTT.